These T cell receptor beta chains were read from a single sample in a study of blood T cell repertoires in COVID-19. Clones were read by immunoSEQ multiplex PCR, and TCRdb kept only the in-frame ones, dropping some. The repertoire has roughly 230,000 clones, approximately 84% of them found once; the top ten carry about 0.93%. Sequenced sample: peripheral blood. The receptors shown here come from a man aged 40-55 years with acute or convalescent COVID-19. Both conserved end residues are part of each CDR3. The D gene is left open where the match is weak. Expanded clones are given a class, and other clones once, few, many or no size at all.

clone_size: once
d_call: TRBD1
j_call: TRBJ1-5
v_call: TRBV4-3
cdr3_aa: CASSQEPGQGDQPQHF
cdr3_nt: TGCGCCAGCAGCCAAGAACCGGGACAGGGGGATCAGCCCCAGCATTTT

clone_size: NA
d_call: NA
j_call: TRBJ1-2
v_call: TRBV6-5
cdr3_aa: CASSYLRGYGYTF
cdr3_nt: TGTGCCAGCAGTTACCTGAGAGGCTATGGCTACACCTTC

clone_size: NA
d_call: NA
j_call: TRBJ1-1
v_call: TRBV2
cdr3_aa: CASSGEGVEAFF
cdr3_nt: TGTGCCAGCAGTGGTGAGGGTGTTGAAGCTTTCTTT

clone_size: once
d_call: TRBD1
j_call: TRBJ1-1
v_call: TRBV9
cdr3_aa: CASRGTGGGSAEAFF
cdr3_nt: TGTGCCAGCAGGGGGACAGGGGGCGGATCTGCTGAAGCTTTCTTT

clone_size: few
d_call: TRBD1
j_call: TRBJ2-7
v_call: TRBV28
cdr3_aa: CASSPDNRGNYEQYF
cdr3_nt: TGTGCCAGCAGTCCCGACAACAGGGGAAACTACGAGCAGTACTTC

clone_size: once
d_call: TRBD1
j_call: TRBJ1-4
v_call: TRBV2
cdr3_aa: CASTRDREKLFF
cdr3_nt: TGTGCCAGCACCCGGGACAGGGAAAAACTGTTTTTT

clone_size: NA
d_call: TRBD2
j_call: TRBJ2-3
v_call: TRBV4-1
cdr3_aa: CASSTSGGSDTQYF
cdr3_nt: TGCGCCAGCAGCACATCGGGAGGGTCCGATACGCAGTATTTT

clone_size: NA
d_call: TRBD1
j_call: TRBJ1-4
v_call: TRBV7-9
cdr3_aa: CASSKRTGGLNEKLFF
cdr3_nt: TGTGCCAGCAGCAAGAGGACAGGGGGGCTTAATGAAAAACTGTTTTTT

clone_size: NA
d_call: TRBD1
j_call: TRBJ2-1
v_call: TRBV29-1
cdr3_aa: CSVVEGAAEQFF
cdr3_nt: TGCAGCGTGGTAGAGGGGGCGGCTGAGCAGTTCTTC

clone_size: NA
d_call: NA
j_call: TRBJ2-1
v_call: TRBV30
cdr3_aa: CAWMNGPGGKFF
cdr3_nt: TGTGCCTGGATGAATGGTCCCGGAGGAAAGTTCTTC

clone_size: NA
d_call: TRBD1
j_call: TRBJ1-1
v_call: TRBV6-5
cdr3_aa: CASSSTGGVAFF
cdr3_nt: TGTGCCAGCAGTTCTACAGGGGGAGTAGCTTTCTTT

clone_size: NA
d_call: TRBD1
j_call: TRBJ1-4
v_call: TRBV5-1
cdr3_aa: CASSLGTGAADGEKLFF
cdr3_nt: TGCGCCAGCAGCTTGGGTACAGGGGCTGCGGACGGGGAAAAACTGTTTTTT

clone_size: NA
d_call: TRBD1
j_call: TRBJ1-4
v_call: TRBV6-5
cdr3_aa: CASSRDRVDEKLFF
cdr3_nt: TGTGCCAGCAGCCGCGACAGGGTTGATGAAAAACTGTTTTTT

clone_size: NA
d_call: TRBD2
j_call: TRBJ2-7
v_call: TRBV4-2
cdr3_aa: CASSPGLADEQYF
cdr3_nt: TGTGCCAGCAGCCCGGGACTAGCGGACGAGCAGTACTTC

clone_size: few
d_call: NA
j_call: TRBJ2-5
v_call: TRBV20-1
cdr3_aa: CSAWTKETQYF
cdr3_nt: TGCAGTGCTTGGACAAAAGAGACCCAGTACTTC

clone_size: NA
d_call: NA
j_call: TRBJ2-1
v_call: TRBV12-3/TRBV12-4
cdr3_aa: CASNRGDREQFF
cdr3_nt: TGTGCCAGCAATAGGGGAGACAGGGAGCAGTTCTTC

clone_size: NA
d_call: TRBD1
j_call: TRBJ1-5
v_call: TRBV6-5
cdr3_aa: CASSWTGGNQPQHF
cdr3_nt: TGTGCCAGCAGTTGGACAGGGGGCAATCAGCCCCAGCATTTT

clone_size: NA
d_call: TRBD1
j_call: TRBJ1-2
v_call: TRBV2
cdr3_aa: CASRVDRVGVYGYTF
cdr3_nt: TGTGCCAGCAGGGTCGACAGGGTGGGGGTCTATGGCTACACCTTC

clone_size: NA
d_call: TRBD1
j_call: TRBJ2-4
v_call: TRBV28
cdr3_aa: CASSLAGTGGTIQYF
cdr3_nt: TGTGCCAGCAGTTTAGCGGGGACAGGGGGCACCATTCAGTACTTC

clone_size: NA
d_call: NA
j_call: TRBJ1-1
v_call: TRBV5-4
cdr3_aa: CASSWPGQQNTEAFF
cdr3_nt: TGTGCCAGCAGCTGGCCAGGACAGCAGAACACTGAAGCTTTCTTT

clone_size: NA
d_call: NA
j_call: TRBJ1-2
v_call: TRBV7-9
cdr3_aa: CASSLEPPNYGYTF
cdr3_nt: TGTGCCAGCAGCTTAGAGCCACCCAACTATGGCTACACCTTC

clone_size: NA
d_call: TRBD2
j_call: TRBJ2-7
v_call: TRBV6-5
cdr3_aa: CASKSAGGFDEQYF
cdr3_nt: TGTGCCAGCAAGTCGGCGGGGGGCTTTGACGAGCAGTACTTC

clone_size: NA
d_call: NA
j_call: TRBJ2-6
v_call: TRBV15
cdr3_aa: CATTLGGTGANVLTF
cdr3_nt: TGTGCCACCACCTTGGGGGGAACTGGGGCCAACGTCCTGACTTTC

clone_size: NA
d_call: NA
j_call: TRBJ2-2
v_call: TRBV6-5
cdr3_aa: CASSNGAGELFF
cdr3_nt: TGTGCCAGCAGTAACGGAGCTGGGGAGCTGTTTTTT

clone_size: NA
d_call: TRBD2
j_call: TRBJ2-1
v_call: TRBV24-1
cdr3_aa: CATSDTSGGLYNEQFF
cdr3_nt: TGTGCCACCAGTGATACTAGCGGGGGACTCTACAATGAGCAGTTCTTC

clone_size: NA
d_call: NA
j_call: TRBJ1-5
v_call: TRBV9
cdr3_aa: CASSTTDSLYQPQHF
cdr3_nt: TGTGCCAGCAGCACGACCGACAGTCTTTATCAGCCCCAGCATTTT

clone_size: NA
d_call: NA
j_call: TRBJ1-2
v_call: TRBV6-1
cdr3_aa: CASSEAHLGGYGYTF
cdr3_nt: TGTGCCAGCAGTGAAGCACACCTCGGGGGCTATGGCTACACCTTC

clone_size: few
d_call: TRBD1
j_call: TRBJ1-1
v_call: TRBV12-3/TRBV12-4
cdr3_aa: CASSSGQGASAFF
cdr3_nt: TGTGCCAGCAGTTCCGGACAGGGGGCGAGCGCTTTCTTT

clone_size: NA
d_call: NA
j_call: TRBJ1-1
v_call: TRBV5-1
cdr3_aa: CASSFGGTEAFF
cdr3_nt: TGCGCCAGCAGCTTCGGGGGTACTGAAGCTTTCTTT

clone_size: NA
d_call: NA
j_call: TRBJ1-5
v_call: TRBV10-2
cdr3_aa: CASSESPTVPHHF
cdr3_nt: TGCGCCAGCAGTGAGTCGCCTACCGTACCCCATCATTTT

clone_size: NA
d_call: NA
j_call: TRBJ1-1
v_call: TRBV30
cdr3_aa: CAWRGAGRGTEAFF
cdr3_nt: TGTGCCTGGAGAGGGGCAGGGAGGGGGACTGAAGCTTTCTTT

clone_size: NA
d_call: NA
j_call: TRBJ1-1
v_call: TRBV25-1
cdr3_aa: CASSEGSRTTEAFF
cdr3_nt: TGTGCCAGCAGTGAGGGCAGCCGAACAACTGAAGCTTTCTTT

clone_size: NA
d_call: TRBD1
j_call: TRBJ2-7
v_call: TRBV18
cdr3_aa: CASSPTTGDYYEQYF
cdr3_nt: TGTGCCAGCTCACCAACCACAGGGGATTATTACGAGCAGTACTTC

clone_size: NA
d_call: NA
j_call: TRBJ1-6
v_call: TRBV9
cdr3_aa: CASSAEWAGRNSPLHF
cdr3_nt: TGTGCCAGCAGCGCGGAATGGGCAGGGCGCAATTCACCCCTCCACTTT

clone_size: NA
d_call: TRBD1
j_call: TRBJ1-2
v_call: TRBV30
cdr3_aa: CAWTSTGGYGYTF
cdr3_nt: TGTGCCTGGACCAGCACAGGGGGCTATGGCTACACCTTC

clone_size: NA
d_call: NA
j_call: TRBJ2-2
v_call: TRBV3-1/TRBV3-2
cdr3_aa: CASSPGPPGELFF
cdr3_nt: TGTGCCAGCAGCCCCGGTCCTCCCGGGGAGCTGTTTTTT

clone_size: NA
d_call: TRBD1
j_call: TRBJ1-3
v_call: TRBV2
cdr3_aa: CASRAGTEGGNTIYF
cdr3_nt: TGTGCCAGCAGGGCTGGGACAGAGGGGGGAAACACCATATATTTT

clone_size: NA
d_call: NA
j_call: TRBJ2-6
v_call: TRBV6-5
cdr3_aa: CASRGFGANVLTF
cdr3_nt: TGTGCCAGCCGGGGGTTTGGGGCCAACGTCCTGACTTTC

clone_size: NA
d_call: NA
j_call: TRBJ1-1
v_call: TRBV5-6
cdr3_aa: CASSFQALNTEAFF
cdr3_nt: TGTGCCAGCAGCTTTCAGGCCTTGAACACTGAAGCTTTCTTT

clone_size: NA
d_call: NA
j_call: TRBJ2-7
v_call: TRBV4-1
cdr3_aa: CASSQLPQVNYEQYF
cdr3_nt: TGCGCCAGCAGCCAACTCCCGCAGGTTAACTACGAGCAGTACTTC

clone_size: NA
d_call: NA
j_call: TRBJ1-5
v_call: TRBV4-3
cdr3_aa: CASSPNRDTSPQHF
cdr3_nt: TGCGCCAGCAGCCCCAACCGGGACACCTCACCCCAGCATTTT

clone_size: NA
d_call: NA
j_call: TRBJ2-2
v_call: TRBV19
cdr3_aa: CASSITNSNTGELFF
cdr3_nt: TGTGCCAGTAGTATCACGAACAGCAACACCGGGGAGCTGTTTTTT

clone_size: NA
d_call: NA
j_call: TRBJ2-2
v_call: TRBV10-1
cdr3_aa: CASSDITGSNTGELFF
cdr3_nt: TGCGCCAGCAGTGATATCACGGGGAGTAACACCGGGGAGCTGTTTTTT

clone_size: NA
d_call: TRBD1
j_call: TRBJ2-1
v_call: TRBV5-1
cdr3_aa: CASSLLTGGNEQFF
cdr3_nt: TGCGCCAGCAGCCTTCTCACAGGGGGCAATGAGCAGTTCTTC

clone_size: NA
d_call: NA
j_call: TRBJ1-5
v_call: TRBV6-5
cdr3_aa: CASSYTYREGQPQHF
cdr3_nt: TGTGCCAGCAGTTACACCTACAGGGAGGGTCAGCCCCAGCATTTT

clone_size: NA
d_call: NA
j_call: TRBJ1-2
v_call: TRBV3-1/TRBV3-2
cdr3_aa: CASSFAGGWYGYTF
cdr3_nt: TGTGCCAGCAGCTTTGCGGGGGGGTGGTATGGCTACACCTTC

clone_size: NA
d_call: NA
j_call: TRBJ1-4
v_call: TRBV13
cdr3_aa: CASSARGTTNEKLFF
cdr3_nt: TGTGCCAGCAGCGCCCGGGGAACAACTAATGAAAAACTGTTTTTT

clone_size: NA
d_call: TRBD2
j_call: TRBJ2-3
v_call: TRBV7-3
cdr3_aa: CASSLSSGGGTDTQYF
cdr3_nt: TGTGCCAGCAGCCTCTCAAGCGGGGGCGGCACAGATACGCAGTATTTT

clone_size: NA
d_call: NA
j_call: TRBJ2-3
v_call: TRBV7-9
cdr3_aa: CASSPGQPDTQYF
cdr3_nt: TGTGCCAGCAGCCCCGGACAGCCAGATACGCAGTATTTT

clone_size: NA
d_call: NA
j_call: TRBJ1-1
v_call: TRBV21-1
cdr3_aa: CASSDRDGAFF
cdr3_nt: TGTGCCAGCAGCGACAGGGATGGGGCTTTCTTT

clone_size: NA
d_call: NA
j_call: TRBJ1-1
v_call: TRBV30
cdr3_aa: CAWARGGTTEAFF
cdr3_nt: TGTGCCTGGGCGCGGGGGGGTACGACTGAAGCTTTCTTT

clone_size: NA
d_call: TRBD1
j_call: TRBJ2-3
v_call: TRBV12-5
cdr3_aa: CASGLERTGALSTDTQYF
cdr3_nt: TGTGCTAGTGGTTTGGAGAGAACAGGGGCTCTCAGCACAGATACGCAGTATTTT

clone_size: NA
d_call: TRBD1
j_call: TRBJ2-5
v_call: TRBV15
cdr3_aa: CATSRDLAGTGQETQYF
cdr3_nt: TGTGCCACCAGCAGAGATCTCGCCGGGACAGGGCAAGAGACCCAGTACTTC